Reported below is one TCR beta chain. What it binds is unknown. The data stem from a study of T cells after yellow fever vaccination. Study results and caveats: Post-booster samples contained most primary-vaccination clones (approximately 95% CD4, about 90% CD8).

TCRdb re-analysed the 5' RACE reads in MiXCR, keeping a single row per CDR3 protein. Of hundreds of thousands of distinct CDR3 sequences in the sample, about 13% were seen once. CDR1 is SGHTA and CDR2 is FQGTGA in the germline V gene. This CDR3 spans 15 amino acids. Deletions cut 5 bases from V and 7 bases from J, with 18 bases between. This sequence was found in a man aged 25 to 40 who received the YFV17D yellow fever vaccine. This chain connects TRBV7-3 to TRBJ2-1; tentative D call: TRBD1 (6 bases). This specimen consisted of PBMCs, obtained on the day of the yellow fever booster vaccination. CDR3 sequence: CASSTSRGRANEQFF. The CDR3 nucleotides read TGTGCCAGCAGCACCTCTAGGGGGAGAGCAAATGAGCAGTTCTTC.